A single sample is the source of the 10 T cell receptor beta chains below, sequenced in a study of T cells expressing NK-cell markers. TCRdb re-analyzed the 5' RACE reads; it lists each CDR3 protein once, without DNA. Its table records around 280,000 distinct CDR3 sequences. The sequencing input was blood T cells: a sorted CD56 or NKG2C T cell subset, CD4+ or CD8+ T cells, or bulk PBMC T cells (not recorded which). These receptors all come from a man aged 18 to 30 in good health.

This sequence joins TRBV11-2 and TRBJ2-3; without DNA, the TCRdb call of TRBD2 cannot be checked. Germline V gives CDR1 SGHAT, CDR2 FQNNGV. The CDR3 runs to 16 residues. The CDR3 reads CASSLEVAGGTDTQYF.

The chain couples TRBV19 to TRBJ1-1; absent DNA, TCRdb's TRBD1 call cannot be checked. Germline V gene sequence: CDR1 LNHDA, CDR2 SQIVND (reference sequence). The CDR3 is 15 amino acids. The CDR3 sequence is CASSIGGTANTEAFF.

This CDR3 is CASSSGTSGSPREQFF. This sequence joins TRBV5-1 and TRBJ2-1; TCRdb's assignment of TRBD2 cannot be checked, as there is no DNA. The germline V gene encodes CDR1 SGHRS and CDR2 YFSETQ. This CDR3 has 16 amino acids.

The chain links TRBV20-1 to TRBJ2-3; absent DNA, TCRdb's TRBD2 call cannot be checked. Germline values: CDR1 DFQATT, CDR2 SNEGSKA (reference sequence). The CDR3 is 14 amino acids. The CDR3 region is CSAQGGGLPDTQYF.

The chain joins TRBV11-2 to TRBJ2-2; TCRdb calls TRBD2, which cannot be checked without DNA. CDR3 length equals 19 residues. Germline CDR1 SGHAT, CDR2 FQNNGV. The CDR3 sequence: CASSLYFSGWTSGTGELFF.

The CDR3 loop is CASSSRGGLAGEFRTDTQYF. The chain links TRBV11-3 to TRBJ2-3; the D call from TCRdb, TRBD2, cannot be confirmed without DNA. Germline CDR1 reads SGHNT; CDR2 reads YENEEA. This CDR3 spans 20 amino acids.

The J gene is TRBJ2-3, the V gene TRBV7-2; the D call of TRBD2 rests on TCRdb alone, since no DNA is present to check it. Germline assignment: CDR1 SGHTA and CDR2 FQGNSA. CDR3 length: 16 amino acids. The CDR3 region is CASSFSGRPSTDTQYF.

The chain recombines TRBV3-1 with TRBJ2-3; the TCRdb call, TRBD1, lacks DNA for checking. Germline V CDR1 and CDR2: LGHDT, YNNKEL (reference sequence). This CDR3 has 15 amino acids. This CDR3 is CASSQDGHPTDTQYF.

V gene TRBV14 combines with J gene TRBJ2-7; TCRdb picks TRBD1, but there is no DNA to check that call. Germline-derived CDR1 and CDR2 are SGHDN and FVKESK. The CDR3 totals 15 residues. Here the CDR3 reads CASSKTGQGIYEQYF.

The chain employs TRBV12-3 or TRBV12-4 and TRBJ2-7; the TRBD2 assignment by TCRdb is unverifiable without DNA. The CDR3 runs 14 residues. Here the CDR3 reads CASGASGSSYEQYF.